The 25 T cell receptor beta chains below were found in one sample sequenced in a study of T cell repertoires in cytomegalovirus infection. TCRdb processed the reads anew with MiXCR; each CDR3 protein has one entry. The table has more than 200,000 distinct CDR3 sequences, roughly 9.1% seen once. Sequenced sample: PBMCs. The receptors shown here come from a human donor in good health (CMV status not recorded). Some clones in this sample may be carry-over from other donors' samples.

This clonotype was recorded many times. V and J are TRBV7-2 and TRBJ2-4; perhaps TRBD2 as D (5 bases). Germline values: CDR1 SGHTA, CDR2 FQGNSA. V gave up 5 bases and J gave up 7 bases, with 12 bases separating them. There are 13 residues in the CDR3. CDR3 nucleotides: TGTGCCAGCAGCACGCCACTAGAGAACATTCAGTACTTC. Its translation is CASSTPLENIQYF.

There are many counts of this clonotype. V and J are TRBV5-6 and TRBJ1-6; TRBD1 matches at 7 bases. This CDR3 is 17 amino acids long. V was pared by 1 base and J by 1 base, with 5 bases of the junction left unmatched. Germline V gene data show CDR1 as SGHDT and CDR2 as YYEEEE. The CDR3 loop reads CASSLKTGLSYNSPLHF. CDR3 in DNA: TGTGCCAGCAGCTTGAAGACAGGGTTGTCCTATAATTCACCCCTCCACTTT.

This clonotype was found many times. A junction end diverges from the germline sequence, so it may reflect a read error. The rearrangement links TRBV2 to TRBJ2-7; TRBD2 is a possible D gene (7 bases). Germline CDR1 SNHLY, CDR2 FYNNEI. The CDR3 spans 17 residues. The CDR3 spells CASREGPFGGAHYEQYF. DNA of the CDR3: TGTGCCAGCAGGGAAGGACCTTTTGGGGGGGCCCACTACGAGCAGTACTTC.

This clonotype was detected a few times. The chain carries TRBV3-1 and TRBJ2-4, with TRBD1 identical over 7 bases. The germline V gene encodes CDR1 LGHDT and CDR2 YNNKEL (reference sequence). The J segment lost 7 bases and the V segment lost 3 bases, leaving 12 bases of the junction unmatched. CDR3 length equals 16 residues. The CDR3 here is CASSHEDRLGQNIQYF. CDR3 DNA: TGTGCCAGCAGCCACGAGGACAGGTTAGGCCAGAACATTCAGTACTTC.

This clonotype was observed many times. The chain links TRBV7-2 to TRBJ2-1, with 9 bases fitting TRBD2. This CDR3 has 15 amino acids. Per germline, CDR1 SGHTA and CDR2 FQGNSA. V lost 4 bases, J lost 4 bases, and 5 bases stayed unmatched. CDR3 sequence (DNA): TGTGCCAGCAGCTATAGCGGGGGATTGTACAATGAGCAGTTCTTC. Protein product: CASSYSGGLYNEQFF. Looking up the rest from reference TRBV7-2 and TRBJ2-1 gives the full variable domain: GAGVSQSPSNKVTEKGKDVELRCDPISGHTALYWYRQSLGQGLEFLIYFQGNSAPDKSGLPSDRFSAERTGGSVSTLTIQRTQQEDSAVYLCASSYSGGLYNEQFFGPGTRLTVL.

This clonotype came up many times. The V call is TRBV7-2, the J call TRBJ2-1; no clear D. This CDR3 region has 12 residues. Trimming removed 5 bases from V and 4 bases from J, with 6 bases in between. Germline V gene data show CDR1 as SGHTA and CDR2 as FQGNSA. The CDR3 loop reads CASSLLYNEQFF. CDR3 sequence (DNA): TGTGCCAGCAGCCTCCTTTACAATGAGCAGTTCTTC.

Worth noting for this clonotype: It may be a read error: a sequence one base away is much more abundant. This sequence joins TRBV28 and TRBJ2-4; D remains unclear. Germline CDR1 MDHEN, CDR2 SYDVKM. The CDR3 loop spans 14 amino acids. CDR3 in DNA: TGTGCCAGCGGTTTAGGGCGAGCCAAAAACATTCAGTACTTC. Amino acid sequence: CASGLGRAKNIQYF.

This clonotype turned up a few times. J is TRBJ2-7 and V is TRBV19; 10 positions agree with TRBD2. This CDR3 is built from 16 residues. The V gene end was trimmed by 3 bases and the J gene end by 4 bases; junction bases not matched to a gene: 9. Germline loops: CDR1 LNHDA, CDR2 SQIVND (reference sequence). CDR3 in amino acids: CASSISPGLAPYEQYF. The CDR3 nucleotides read TGTGCCAGTAGTATCTCTCCGGGACTAGCGCCATACGAGCAGTACTTC.

This clonotype was seen repeatedly, ten times or more. The chain combines TRBV28 with TRBJ2-1, with 7 bases lining up with TRBD1. J was trimmed by 4 bases and V by 6 bases; bases with no gene match: 12. The length of the CDR3 is 16 residues. Looked up from germline, CDR1 is MDHEN and CDR2 is SYDVKM. Here the CDR3 DNA reads TGTGCCAGCAGGTATAGACAGGGATCCACGTACAATGAGCAGTTCTTC. Encoded protein: CASRYRQGSTYNEQFF.

At least ten counts were recorded for this clonotype. The chain combines TRBV11-3 with TRBJ2-1, with D unresolved. Germline V gene data show CDR1 as SGHNT and CDR2 as YENEEA. The CDR3 is 12 residues long. The V end lost 1 base, the J end lost 7 bases, and 5 bases lay between the germline ends. The CDR3 loop reads CASSLGPNEQFF. The CDR3 nucleotides are TGTGCCAGCAGCTTAGGGCCTAATGAGCAGTTCTTC.

This clonotype was counted a few times. The chain carries TRBV28 and TRBJ2-2, with 13 bases fitting TRBD2. CDR1 MDHEN and CDR2 SYDVKM come from the germline V gene. The CDR3 loop spans 17 amino acids. V shed 5 bases, J shed 6 bases, and the junction held 9 bases outside the gene matches. The CDR3: CASSRLAGGLVAGELFF. CDR3 DNA sequence: TGTGCCAGCAGTCGACTAGCGGGGGGTTTGGTGGCCGGGGAGCTGTTTTTT.

The table lists this clonotype with many counts. The chain is built from TRBV6-2 or TRBV6-3 and TRBJ2-1, with D possibly TRBD1 on 5 matching bases. Trimming took 0 bases from V and 7 from J, leaving 19 bases between them. Germline CDR1 reads MNHEY; CDR2 reads SVGEGT. The CDR3 sequence is 17 residues long. This chain's CDR3 is CASSYSAGLRRQNEQFF. CDR3 DNA sequence: TGTGCCAGCAGTTACTCGGCCGGCCTACGGAGACAGAATGAGCAGTTCTTC.

This clonotype has ten or more counts. The rearrangement links TRBV7-8 to TRBJ1-2; 9 bases are shared with TRBD1. This CDR3 has 15 residues. Germline CDR1 reads SGHVS; CDR2 reads FQNEAQ. Unmatched junction bases numbered 8, after V lost 1 base and J lost 8 bases. For the CDR3, the DNA is TGTGCCAGCAGCTTAGGTACAGGGGGCGTCTTCGGCTACACCTTC. The encoded protein is CASSLGTGGVFGYTF.

This clonotype was detected only once. The chain recombines TRBV29-1 with TRBJ2-3; 10 nucleotides align to TRBD2. The germline V gene encodes CDR1 SQVTM and CDR2 ANQGSEA. V was clipped by 3 bases and J by 2 bases; unmatched bases: 5. The CDR3 spans 15 residues. The CDR3 loop is CSVDELAGATDTQYF. The CDR3 bases are TGCAGCGTTGACGAGCTAGCGGGAGCCACAGATACGCAGTATTTT.

This clonotype appeared many times. The chain recombines TRBV6-2 or TRBV6-3 with TRBJ1-1, with D perhaps TRBD1 (6 bases). The V end lost 7 bases, the J end lost 3 bases, and 12 bases lay between the germline ends. CDR3 size: 13 residues. Germline V gene lookup returns CDR1 MNHEY and CDR2 SVGEGT. CDR3 protein: CASNKQGYTEAFF. The CDR3 DNA sequence: TGTGCCAGCAATAAACAGGGCTACACTGAAGCTTTCTTT.

In its sample, this clonotype was seen many times. The chain joins TRBV7-2 to TRBJ2-2, with 8 bases identical to TRBD2. This CDR3 is built from 15 residues. The germline V gene has CDR1 SGHTA and CDR2 FQGNSA. Trimming cost V 6 bases and J 6 bases; bases outside gene matches: 9. CDR3 sequence reads: CASRKRTSLPGELFF. The CDR3 coding sequence is TGTGCCAGCAGAAAAAGGACTAGCCTTCCCGGGGAGCTGTTTTTT.

This clonotype was seen at least ten times. The CDR3 region is CASKVVGGVAGNEQFF. For the CDR3, the DNA is TGCGCCAGCAAGGTTGTTGGCGGGGTAGCAGGCAATGAGCAGTTCTTC. The gene calls are TRBV5-1 and TRBJ2-1, with D possibly being TRBD2 (6 bases). Germline CDR1 is SGHRS and CDR2 is YFSETQ. V lost 6 bases and J lost 6, with 22 bases in between. The CDR3 runs to 16 residues.

This clonotype occurred many times. J is TRBJ2-5 and V is TRBV7-9; possible D gene TRBD2, 5 bases. Trimming stripped 3 bases from V and 4 bases from J, with 9 bases between. The CDR3 runs 13 residues. CDR1 SEHNR and CDR2 FQNEAQ come from the germline V gene (reference sequence). The CDR3 region has the DNA TGTGCCAGCAGCTTGAGGGTGGGAGAGACCCAGTACTTC. This codes for CASSLRVGETQYF.

The rearrangement uses TRBV18 and TRBJ2-1; D call uncertain. Germline lookup yields CDR1 KGHSH and CDR2 LQKENI. This CDR3 has 15 amino acids. V lost 3 bases to trimming and J lost 5 bases, with 14 bases between them. CDR3 residues: CASSPGSGINNEQFF. The DNA of the CDR3 is TGTGCCAGCTCACCCGGGTCAGGTATTAACAATGAGCAGTTCTTC. The variable domain in full, with the rest retrieved from reference TRBV18 and TRBJ2-1, is NAGVMQNPRHLVRRRGQEARLRCSPMKGHSHVYWYRQLPEEGLKFMVYLQKENIIDESGMPKERFSAEFPKEGPSILRIQQVVRGDSAAYFCASSPGSGINNEQFFGPGTRLTVL.

This clonotype was observed at least ten times. V is TRBV19 and J is TRBJ1-1; 8 nucleotides line up with TRBD1. The CDR3 totals 13 residues. The V segment lost 9 bases and the J segment 2 bases; nucleotides outside the gene matches: 5. The germline V gene has CDR1 LNHDA and CDR2 SQIVND (reference sequence). CDR3 protein: CASDRGVNTEAFF. The CDR3, as DNA: TGTGCCAGCGACAGGGGCGTAAACACTGAAGCTTTCTTT. The full variable domain, rest sourced from reference TRBV19 and TRBJ1-1, is DGGITQSPKYLFRKEGQNVTLSCEQNLNHDAMYWYRQDPGQGLRLIYYSQIVNDFQKGDIAEGYSVSREKKESFPLTVTSAQKNPTAFYLCASDRGVNTEAFFGQGTRLTVV.

This clonotype was recorded at least ten times. The chain links TRBV7-2 to TRBJ2-1; 14 nucleotides match TRBD2. Germline V gene data show CDR1 as SGHTA and CDR2 as FQGNSA. Trimming at V came to 1 base and at J to 8 bases, leaving 4 bases not matched to a gene. The CDR3 loop spans 16 amino acids. The CDR3 sequence is CASSLGTSGRYYEQFF. The CDR3 DNA follows: TGTGCCAGCAGCTTAGGGACTAGCGGGAGGTACTATGAGCAGTTCTTC.

This clonotype turned up a few times. The chain carries TRBV11-3 and TRBJ1-6, with 7 bases matching TRBD1. Per germline, CDR1 SGHNT and CDR2 YENEEA. The V segment lost 2 bases and the J segment 8 bases; nucleotides outside the gene matches: 3. This CDR3 region has 14 residues. The CDR3 DNA is TGTGCCAGCAGCTTAACAGGGGATTATTCACCCCTCCACTTT. Its translation is CASSLTGDYSPLHF.

This clonotype was seen ten or more times. The chain employs TRBV7-8 and TRBJ1-2; D is ambiguous. With 5 bases removed from V and 8 bases from J, the gap between germline ends came to 15 bases. The germline CDR1 and CDR2 sequences are SGHVS and FQNEAQ. The CDR3 is made up of 13 amino acids. DNA for the CDR3: TGTGCCAGCAGCCCCAAACCCCATAGCGGCTACACCTTC. It specifies CASSPKPHSGYTF.

This clonotype came up a few times. This sequence joins TRBV20-1 and TRBJ1-3, with D uncertain. V was shortened by 4 bases and J by 1 base, with 11 bases between the two germline ends. Germline lookup yields CDR1 DFQATT and CDR2 SNEGSKA (reference sequence). This CDR3 spans 14 amino acids. CDR3 in amino acids: CSAKGLTSGNTIYF. CDR3 in DNA: TGCAGTGCTAAAGGGCTAACATCTGGAAACACCATATATTTT.

This clonotype was observed at least ten times. The CDR3 sequence is CASSLTTPTYEQYF. The DNA of the CDR3 is TGCGCCAGCAGCTTAACCACACCGACCTACGAGCAGTACTTC. The chain recombines TRBV5-1 with TRBJ2-7; D not certain. This CDR3 is built from 14 residues. Trimming stripped 2 bases from V and 2 bases from J, with 11 bases between. The germline V gene has CDR1 SGHRS and CDR2 YFSETQ.